Described below is a single TCR beta chain sequence and its context. The antigen is not known. This same CDR3 is encoded by further DNA sequences in the sample. Sequenced by immunoSEQ multiplex PCR; TCRdb stores in-frame clones only, minus some. The data contain millions of clones, roughly nine tenths of them singletons. This specimen comes from a study of shared clonotypes between healthy human individuals. Overall study results and limits: All-four-donor shared clonotypes had higher generation probabilities than non-shared clonotypes did. Naive CD4 clonotypes were shared across several donors at about 5.2%.

The germline V gene has CDR1 KGHSH and CDR2 LQKENI. The CDR3 is 14 amino acids. Trimming left V 6 bases short and J 0 bases short, with 8 bases between. The chain joins TRBV18 to TRBJ1-4; possible D gene TRBD1, 5 bases. Sequencing used naive CD4+ T cells sorted from blood. This sample's subset: CD45RA+ positively selected. The sequence was collected from a man between 18 and 29 years old in good health. CDR3 in DNA: TGTGCCAGCTCCCCGACAGCAACTAATGAAAAACTGTTTTTT. This sequence encodes CASSPTATNEKLFF.